The 27 T cell receptor beta chains below come from one sample, sequenced in a study of blood T cells in healthy people across ages (dated by TCRdb to about 2015). The library relied on 5' RACE. TCRdb lists the instrument as Illumina HiSeq 2500. A second 7 to 11 cycle PCR used a sample-barcoded 5' primer and a J-beta primer mix. The public reads were quality trimmed at Q25 with fastp and then assembled into clones with MiXCR by TCRdb, keeping productive beta chains. Every entry covers one CDR3 protein and lists the most common genes and DNA from its rows. In all, the sample holds roughly 680,000 distinct CDR3 sequences, and about 52% of those were seen once. The ten most abundant clones make up 30% to 35% of the sample. Material for sequencing was blood. These receptors originate from a woman aged 55-70 years in good health.

This clonotype was counted a few times. The rearrangement links TRBV7-2 to TRBJ2-5, with D possibly matching TRBD2 (6 bases). The V and J ends lost 3 bases and 3 bases respectively, with 14 bases between them. The CDR3 loop spans 15 amino acids. The germline V gene encodes CDR1 SGHTA and CDR2 FQGNSA. The CDR3 DNA is TGTGCCAGCAGCTTGGGAATGGGGGGTAAAGAGACCCAGTACTTC. Its protein is CASSLGMGGKETQYF. Full variable domain (remainder filled in from reference TRBV7-2 and TRBJ2-5): GAGVSQSPSNKVTEKGKDVELRCDPISGHTALYWYRQSLGQGLEFLIYFQGNSAPDKSGLPSDRFSAERTGGSVSTLTIQRTQQEDSAVYLCASSLGMGGKETQYFGPGTRLLVL.

The chain uses TRBV12-3 or TRBV12-4 and TRBJ2-5; a weak D match, TRBD2 (5 bases). With the DNA end fitting TRBJ2-7 better, the J assignment may be wrong. CDR3 length equals 14 residues. The CDR3 protein is CASSLRPWGDEQYF. The CDR3 bases are TGTGCCAGCAGTTTGAGGCCTTGGGGAGACGAGCAGTACTTC.

This clonotype appeared many times. This CDR3 reads CSARSRRSSYEQYF. CDR3 DNA: TGCAGTGCTAGATCAAGACGTAGCTCCTACGAGCAGTACTTC. The rearrangement links TRBV20-1 to TRBJ2-7, with no clear D. Germline CDR1 is DFQATT and CDR2 is SNEGSKA (reference sequence). V shed 2 bases and J shed 0 bases, with 11 bases lying between them. The CDR3 covers 14 residues.

This clonotype showed up many times. V and J are TRBV20-1 and TRBJ2-3; D is perhaps TRBD2 (5 bases). V dropped 2 bases and J dropped 8 bases, with 23 bases sitting between them. CDR1 is DFQATT and CDR2 is SNEGSKA in the germline V gene (reference sequence). This CDR3 region has 16 residues. CDR3 sequence: CSARRTTSLVSPTQYF. Written as DNA, the CDR3 is TGCAGTGCTAGACGCACAACTAGTTTAGTCTCACCTACGCAGTATTTT.

To note about this clonotype: This may be a read error, as it is one base from a much larger clone. The rearrangement links TRBV7-8 to TRBJ2-1; 14 bases are a match to TRBD2. Trimming cost V 1 base and J 13 bases; bases outside gene matches: 9. The length of the CDR3 is 16 residues. Germline assignment: CDR1 SGHVS and CDR2 FQNEAQ. The CDR3 reads CASSLGTSGRSETQFF. The CDR3 coding sequence is TGTGCCAGCAGCTTAGGGACTAGCGGGAGGTCGGAGACCCAGTTCTTC.

This rearrangement joins TRBV12-3 or TRBV12-4 to TRBJ1-4; TRBD1 matches at 7 bases. The J segment lost 8 bases and the V segment lost 6 bases, leaving 9 bases of the junction unmatched. The CDR3 sequence is 14 residues long. CDR3 amino acids: CASSRDRDAEKLFF. DNA for the CDR3: TGTGCCAGCAGCCGAGACAGGGACGCAGAAAAACTGTTTTTT.

This clonotype has just a few counts. The V gene is TRBV20-1, the J gene TRBJ2-4; D is unclear. Germline CDR1 and CDR2: DFQATT and SNEGSKA (reference sequence). CDR3 length: 15 residues. V was trimmed by 1 base and J by 0 bases, leaving 10 bases between them. The CDR3 nucleotides read TGCAGTGCTAGAGGCCCCCAGAGAGCCAAAAACATTCAGTACTTC. Amino acids: CSARGPQRAKNIQYF.

This clonotype came up a few times. The chain recombines TRBV20-1 with TRBJ2-1; 7 bases are shared with TRBD2. Losses at the gene ends were 6 bases for V and 1 base for J; bases not matched to a gene: 9. The CDR3 runs 15 residues. The germline V gene encodes CDR1 DFQATT and CDR2 SNEGSKA (reference sequence). DNA of the CDR3: TGCAGTGCCACAACCGGGACTACATCCTACAATGAGCAGTTCTTC. Amino acid sequence: CSATTGTTSYNEQFF.

In DNA form, the CDR3 reads TGTGCCAGCACCACCCCGGGAGATACGCAGTATTTT. The encoded protein is CASTTPGDTQYF. This rearrangement joins TRBV25-1 to TRBJ2-3, with D hard to call. Per germline, CDR1 MGHDK and CDR2 SYGVNS. The CDR3 is 12 residues long. Between the trimmed V and J ends, which lost 7 bases and 5 bases, there was a span of 10 bases.

This rearrangement joins TRBV20-1 to TRBJ2-3; D possibly corresponds to TRBD2 (6 bases). Between the trimmed V and J ends, which lost 1 base and 1 base, there was a span of 15 bases. CDR3 length equals 16 residues. Germline CDR1 is DFQATT and CDR2 is SNEGSKA (reference sequence). This chain's CDR3 is CSARGAGSSGTDTQYF. The CDR3 region has the DNA TGCAGTGCTAGAGGCGCGGGATCCTCGGGCACAGATACGCAGTATTTT.

This sequence joins TRBV2 and TRBJ2-7, with D uncertain. The CDR3 is 10 residues long. V gave up 6 bases and J gave up 5 bases, with 5 bases separating them. Germline loops: CDR1 SNHLY, CDR2 FYNNEI. The CDR3: CASRLNEQYF. The CDR3 region has the DNA TGTGCCAGCAGGCTCAACGAGCAGTACTTC.

This chain joins TRBV20-1 and TRBJ1-4, with TRBD1 as a possible D gene (5 bases). The germline V gene has CDR1 DFQATT and CDR2 SNEGSKA (reference sequence). This CDR3 comprises 14 residues. Trimming removed 1 base from V and 8 bases from J, with 14 bases in between. CDR3 in amino acids: CSARAKRDGEKLFF. For the CDR3, the DNA is TGCAGTGCTAGAGCCAAACGGGACGGAGAAAAACTGTTTTTT.

V usage is TRBV20-1 and J usage is TRBJ2-5; 7 bases are a match to TRBD2. The CDR3 is 14 amino acids. Germline V CDR1 and CDR2: DFQATT, SNEGSKA (reference sequence). V shed 3 bases and J 2 bases; nucleotides not matched to a gene: 6. The CDR3 spells CSARVGRRQETQYF. CDR3 nucleotides: TGCAGTGCTAGGGTCGGGAGGAGGCAAGAGACCCAGTACTTC.

The chain has TRBV20-1 and TRBJ1-6; TRBD1 matches at 7 bases. V gave up 8 bases and J gave up 5 bases; unmatched junction bases: 12. The germline gives CDR1 DFQATT, CDR2 SNEGSKA (reference sequence). The CDR3 is made up of 15 amino acids. Written as DNA, the CDR3 is TGCAGTACCAGAGGGGGGACAGACAATAATTCACCCCTCCACTTT. It is translated as CSTRGGTDNNSPLHF.

The V and J genes are TRBV20-1 and TRBJ2-7; the D gene is possibly TRBD2 (6 bases). The J call is doubtful: the DNA matches TRBJ2-5 better. CDR1 is DFQATT and CDR2 is SNEGSKA in the germline V gene (reference sequence). CDR3 length: 20 residues. The CDR3 is CSARDPSIYVLGLLGETQYF. CDR3 DNA: TGCAGTGCTAGAGACCCCTCAATCTACGTCCTCGGACTACTCGGGGAGACCCAGTACTTC.

A few counts support this clonotype. The chain is built from TRBV29-1 and TRBJ1-1; no firm D call. The germline V and J ends were trimmed by 4 bases and 0 bases, with 12 bases remaining between them. The CDR3 sequence is 14 residues long. Germline V gene sequence: CDR1 SQVTM, CDR2 ANQGSEA. The CDR3 DNA reads TGCAGCGTTGGTCCTATCCTCATGAACACTGAAGCTTTCTTT. Translating it yields CSVGPILMNTEAFF.

J is TRBJ2-5 and V is TRBV4-1; TRBD2 matches at 8 bases. With V trimmed by 5 bases and J by 5 bases, 7 bases remained unmatched. Germline CDR1 reads MGHRA; CDR2 reads YSYEKL. The CDR3 totals 14 residues. The CDR3 region is CASSFRTSRETQYF. DNA of the CDR3: TGCGCCAGCAGCTTCCGGACTAGCCGGGAGACCCAGTACTTC.

The CDR3 is CASSSAGSYNEQYF. The CDR3, as DNA: TGTGCCAGCAGCTCCGCCGGGTCCTACAATGAGCAGTACTTC. V and J are TRBV7-9 and TRBJ2-1, with unresolved D. The better agreement between TRBJ2-7 and the DNA end casts doubt on the J call. The CDR3 spans 14 residues. CDR1 and CDR2 (germline): SEHNR, FQNEAQ (reference sequence).

V usage is TRBV20-1 and J usage is TRBJ1-1, with TRBD1 matching over 7 bases. CDR3 length: 14 amino acids. V shed 3 bases, J shed 6 bases, and the junction held 10 bases outside the gene matches. Germline V CDR1 and CDR2: DFQATT, SNEGSKA (reference sequence). The CDR3 loop is CSASLAGTASEAFF. As DNA, the CDR3 is TGCAGTGCTAGCCTAGCCGGGACAGCCTCTGAAGCTTTCTTT.

With regard to this clonotype: Sequence at one end of the junction differs from germline and may be a read error. The rearrangement uses TRBV18 and TRBJ1-4; no clear D. This CDR3 is 13 amino acids long. Germline assignment: CDR1 KGHSH and CDR2 LQKENI. CDR3 coding DNA: TGTGCCAGCTCACTCCTAGTTGATGACAAACTGTTTTTT. It yields the protein CASSLLVDDKLFF.

The V and J genes are TRBV4-2 and TRBJ2-2; TRBD2 matches at 12 bases. Germline V gene lookup returns CDR1 LGHNA and CDR2 YNFKEQ. The CDR3 length is 17 residues. With 0 bases clipped from V and 8 bases from J, the junction kept 7 bases outside the gene matches. The CDR3 is CASSQDPLAGGPGELFF. For the CDR3, the DNA is TGTGCCAGCAGCCAAGATCCGCTAGCGGGAGGGCCGGGGGAGCTGTTTTTT.

The chain couples TRBV11-2 to TRBJ2-3; 7 bases are a match to TRBD2. CDR3 length: 14 amino acids. Looked up from germline, CDR1 is SGHAT and CDR2 is FQNNGV. V shed 1 base, J shed 5 bases, and the junction held 3 bases outside the gene matches. CDR3 nucleotides: TGTGCCAGCAGCTTAGCACTAGCGAGAGATACGCAGTATTTT. This gives the protein CASSLALARDTQYF.

This chain links TRBV6-2 or TRBV6-3 with TRBJ1-2; D perhaps matches TRBD1 (5 bases). CDR1 and CDR2 (germline): MNHEY, SVGEGT. V was pared by 5 bases and J by 1 base, with 8 bases between. The CDR3 has 13 residues. The CDR3 DNA follows: TGTGCCAGCAGTCCAGGGATTAACTATGGCTACACCTTC. Encoded protein: CASSPGINYGYTF.

This clonotype was observed once. The CDR3 here is CASKYSYGYTF. For the CDR3, the DNA is TGTGCCAGCAAGTACTCTTATGGCTACACCTTC. The chain recombines TRBV6-2 or TRBV6-3 with TRBJ1-2, with no clear D. This CDR3 has 11 amino acids. Trimming took off 7 bases at V and 5 bases at J, with 8 bases between the two ends. Germline V gene sequence: CDR1 MNHEY, CDR2 SVGEGT.

The CDR3 nucleotides are TGTGCCAGCAGTTACCAATCCTCCCAGGGGGCCACCTACGAGCAGTACTTC. Protein: CASSYQSSQGATYEQYF. This rearrangement joins TRBV6-5 to TRBJ2-7, with 8 bases aligning to TRBD1. The CDR3 has 17 residues. The J segment lost 2 bases and the V segment lost 2 bases, leaving 11 bases of the junction unmatched. The germline CDR1 and CDR2 sequences are MNHEY and SVGAGI.

The rearrangement links TRBV12-3 or TRBV12-4 to TRBJ1-2; D is undetermined. The CDR3 is made up of 12 amino acids. The V end was cut by 6 bases, the J end by 8 bases, with 13 bases between. DNA of the CDR3: TGTGCCAGCAGCACTCAGGCGGGAGGCTACACCTTC. Translation: CASSTQAGGYTF.

The J gene is TRBJ2-1, the V gene TRBV20-1; no clear D gene. Germline V gene data show CDR1 as DFQATT and CDR2 as SNEGSKA (reference sequence). V lost 3 bases to trimming and J lost 4 bases, with 10 bases between them. This CDR3 has 13 residues. The CDR3 protein is CSASPTGYNEQFF. CDR3 DNA sequence: TGCAGTGCTAGTCCCACTGGTTACAATGAGCAGTTCTTC.